The present T cell receptor (beta chain) was sequenced within a study of cytomegalovirus exposure and HLA in healthy donors. Study results and caveats: The study reported that TCR beta sequences accurately predicted HLA-A and HLA-B alleles in most subjects. Association of a missense DCLRE1C variant with TCR beta V- and J-gene trimming was reported in a later analysis. For cytomegalovirus status, the classifier reportedly gave diagnoses with high specificity and sensitivity.

As to this clone: The target antigen is unknown.

The primer mix had 60 Vbeta and 13 Jbeta primers. Profiling relied on immunoSEQ multiplex PCR, and the TCRdb table lists in-frame clones only, not all of them. The sample lists approximately 140,000 clones; 70% to 85% were seen once. Donors in the study were healthy people who gave bone marrow. Germline assignment: CDR1 SNHLY and CDR2 FYNNEI. The CDR3 extends over 13 amino acids. V trimming: 7 bases; J trimming: 2 bases; junction bases outside the gene matches: 3. The receptor was derived from a woman aged 40 to 49 in good health and CMV-seronegative. Sequencing was carried out using PBMCs. This rearrangement joins TRBV2 to TRBJ2-7; TRBD1 matches 9 bases. The CDR3 protein is CASIGTGTYEQYF. The CDR3 DNA follows: TGTGCCAGCATCGGGACAGGGACCTACGAGCAGTACTTC.